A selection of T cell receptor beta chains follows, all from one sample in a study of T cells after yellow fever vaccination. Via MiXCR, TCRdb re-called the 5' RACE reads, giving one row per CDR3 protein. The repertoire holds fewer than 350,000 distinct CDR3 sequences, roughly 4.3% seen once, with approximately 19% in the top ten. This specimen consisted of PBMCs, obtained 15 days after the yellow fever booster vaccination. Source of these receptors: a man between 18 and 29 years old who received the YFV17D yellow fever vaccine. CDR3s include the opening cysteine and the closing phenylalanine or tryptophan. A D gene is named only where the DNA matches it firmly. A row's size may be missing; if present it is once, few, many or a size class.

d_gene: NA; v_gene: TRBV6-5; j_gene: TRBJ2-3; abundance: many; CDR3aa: CASSYGGTDTQYF; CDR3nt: TGTGCCAGCAGTTACGGGGGCACAGATACGCAGTATTTT
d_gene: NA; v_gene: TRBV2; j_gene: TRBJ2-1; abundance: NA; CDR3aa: CASSPAGTVGYNEQFF; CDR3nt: TGTGCCAGCAGTCCCGCCGGGACCGTCGGCTACAATGAGCAGTTCTTC
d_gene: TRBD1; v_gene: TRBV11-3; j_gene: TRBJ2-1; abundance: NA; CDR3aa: CASSATHGTGANEQFF; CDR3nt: TGTGCCAGCAGCGCCACACACGGGACAGGGGCCAATGAGCAGTTCTTC
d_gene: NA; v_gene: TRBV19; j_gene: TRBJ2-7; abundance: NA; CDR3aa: CASSMFQSYEQYF; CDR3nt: TGTGCCAGTAGTATGTTTCAGAGCTACGAGCAGTACTTC
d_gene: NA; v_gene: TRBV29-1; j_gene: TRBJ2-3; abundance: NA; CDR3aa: CSAAEGWQGVDTQYF; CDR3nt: TGCAGCGCTGCAGAAGGGTGGCAGGGCGTCGATACGCAGTATTTT
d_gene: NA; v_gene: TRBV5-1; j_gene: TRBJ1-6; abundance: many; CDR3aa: CASSLNFVELGSPLHF; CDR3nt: TGCGCCAGCAGCTTGAATTTCGTTGAGTTAGGATCACCCCTCCACTTT
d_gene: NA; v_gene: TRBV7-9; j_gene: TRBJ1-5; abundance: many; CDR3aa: CASSLGPGFNQPQHF; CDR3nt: TGTGCCAGCAGCTTAGGACCGGGGTTCAATCAGCCCCAGCATTTT
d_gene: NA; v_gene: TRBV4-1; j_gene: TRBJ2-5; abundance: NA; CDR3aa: CASSPPLQETQYF; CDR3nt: TGCGCCAGCAGCCCCCCCCTCCAAGAGACCCAGTACTTC
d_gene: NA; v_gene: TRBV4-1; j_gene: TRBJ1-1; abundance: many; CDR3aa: CASSPRHVGGTEAFF; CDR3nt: TGCGCCAGCAGCCCCAGGCACGTAGGGGGCACTGAAGCTTTCTTT
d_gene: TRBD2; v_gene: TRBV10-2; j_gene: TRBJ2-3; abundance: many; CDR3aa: CASGGLAGADTQYF; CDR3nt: TGCGCCAGCGGGGGACTAGCGGGCGCAGATACGCAGTATTTT
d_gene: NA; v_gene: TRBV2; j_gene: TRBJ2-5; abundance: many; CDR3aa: CASSRETQYF; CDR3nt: TGTGCCAGCAGCCGGGAGACCCAGTACTTC
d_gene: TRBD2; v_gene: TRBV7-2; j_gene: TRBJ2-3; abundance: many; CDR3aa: CASSLRGGGNIDTQYF; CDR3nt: TGTGCCAGCAGCTTGAGGGGCGGGGGGAACATAGATACGCAGTATTTT
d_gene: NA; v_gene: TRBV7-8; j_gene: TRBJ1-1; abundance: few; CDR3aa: CASSTALPGTEAFF; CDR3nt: TGTGCCAGCAGCACCGCACTACCGGGGACTGAAGCTTTCTTT
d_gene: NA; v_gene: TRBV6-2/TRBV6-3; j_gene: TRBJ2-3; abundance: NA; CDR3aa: CASSPLRVSMTTDTQYF; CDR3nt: TGTGCCAGCAGTCCCTTACGGGTTAGCATGACCACAGATACGCAGTATTTT
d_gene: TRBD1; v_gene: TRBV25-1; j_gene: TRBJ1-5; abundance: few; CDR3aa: CASSEGDRGYDQPQHF; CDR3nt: TGTGCCAGCAGTGAAGGGGACAGGGGATACGATCAGCCCCAGCATTTT
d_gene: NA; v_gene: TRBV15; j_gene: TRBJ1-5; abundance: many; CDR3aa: CATSRDKVRGGQPQHF; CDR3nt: TGTGCCACCAGCAGAGACAAGGTGCGGGGGGGGCAGCCCCAGCATTTT
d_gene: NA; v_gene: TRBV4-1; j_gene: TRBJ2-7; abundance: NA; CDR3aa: CASSQDRDRQGEQYF; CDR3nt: TGCGCCAGCAGCCAAGATCGCGACAGGCAGGGCGAGCAGTACTTC
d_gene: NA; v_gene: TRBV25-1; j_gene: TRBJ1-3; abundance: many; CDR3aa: CASSASGAGNTIYF; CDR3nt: TGTGCCAGCAGTGCCTCAGGGGCGGGAAACACCATATATTTT
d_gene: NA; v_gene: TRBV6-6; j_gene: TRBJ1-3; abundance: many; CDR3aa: CASSYSLGSGNTIYF; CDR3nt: TGTGCCAGCAGTTACTCGTTAGGGTCTGGAAACACCATATATTTT
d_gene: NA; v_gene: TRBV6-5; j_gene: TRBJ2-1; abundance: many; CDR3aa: CASGTNEQFF; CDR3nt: TGTGCCAGCGGGACCAATGAGCAGTTCTTC
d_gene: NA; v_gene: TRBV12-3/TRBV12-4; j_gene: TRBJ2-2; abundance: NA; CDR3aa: CASSGTANTGELFF; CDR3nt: TGTGCCAGCAGTGGGACGGCGAACACCGGGGAGCTGTTTTTT
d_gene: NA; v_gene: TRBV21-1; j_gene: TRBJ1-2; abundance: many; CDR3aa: CASSQEQQGVYYGYTF; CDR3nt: TGTGCCAGCAGCCAAGAGCAACAGGGGGTTTACTATGGCTACACCTTC
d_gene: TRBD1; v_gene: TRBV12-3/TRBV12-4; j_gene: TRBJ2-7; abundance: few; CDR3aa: CASSFLRGNEQYF; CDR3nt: TGTGCCAGCAGTTTTCTCAGGGGGAACGAGCAGTACTTC
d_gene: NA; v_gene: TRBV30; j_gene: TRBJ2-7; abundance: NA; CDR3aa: CAWSGSDPYEQYF; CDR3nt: TGTGCCTGGAGTGGCAGTGACCCATACGAGCAGTACTTC
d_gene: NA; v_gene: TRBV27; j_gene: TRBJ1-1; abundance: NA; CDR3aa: CASGLVPKDTEAFF; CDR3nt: TGTGCCAGCGGCTTAGTACCCAAGGACACTGAAGCTTTCTTT
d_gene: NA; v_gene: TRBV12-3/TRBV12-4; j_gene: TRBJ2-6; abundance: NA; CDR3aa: CASSFPEVILSGANVLTF; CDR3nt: TGTGCCAGCAGTTTCCCCGAGGTAATACTCTCTGGGGCCAACGTCCTGACTTTC
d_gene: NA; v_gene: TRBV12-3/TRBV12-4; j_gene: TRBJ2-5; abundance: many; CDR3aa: CASSLMTSAETQYF; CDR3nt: TGTGCCAGCAGTTTAATGACTAGTGCAGAGACCCAGTACTTC
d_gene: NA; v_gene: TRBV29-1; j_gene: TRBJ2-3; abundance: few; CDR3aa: CSVEDGLFPDTQYF; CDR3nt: TGCAGCGTTGAAGATGGCCTATTCCCGGATACGCAGTATTTT
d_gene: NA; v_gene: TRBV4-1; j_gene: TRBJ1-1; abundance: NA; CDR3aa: CASSQDYVRGDWAEAFF; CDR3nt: TGCGCCAGCAGCCAAGATTATGTACGGGGAGATTGGGCTGAAGCTTTCTTT
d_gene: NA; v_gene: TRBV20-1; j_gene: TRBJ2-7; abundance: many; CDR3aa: CSVSEGGYSYEQYF; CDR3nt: TGCAGTGTTTCTGAGGGGGGCTACTCCTACGAGCAGTACTTC
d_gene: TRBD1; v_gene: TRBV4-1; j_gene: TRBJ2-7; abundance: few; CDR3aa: CASSQESVIRDRAYEQYF; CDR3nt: TGCGCCAGCAGCCAAGAGAGTGTAATAAGGGACAGGGCCTACGAGCAGTACTTC
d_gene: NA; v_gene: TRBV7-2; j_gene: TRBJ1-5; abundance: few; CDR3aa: CASSLAYPGGSNQPQHF; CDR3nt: TGTGCCAGCAGCTTAGCCTATCCTGGAGGGAGCAATCAGCCCCAGCATTTT
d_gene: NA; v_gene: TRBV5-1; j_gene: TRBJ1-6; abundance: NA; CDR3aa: CASSPDSNNSPLHF; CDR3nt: TGCGCCAGCAGCCCGGACAGTAATAATTCACCCCTCCACTTT
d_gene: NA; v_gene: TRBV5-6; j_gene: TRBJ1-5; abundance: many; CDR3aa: CASSPQGRQPQHF; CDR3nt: TGTGCCAGCAGCCCACAGGGTCGTCAGCCCCAGCATTTT
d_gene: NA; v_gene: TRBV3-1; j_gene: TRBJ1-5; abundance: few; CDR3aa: CASSQGAVSNQPQHF; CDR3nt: TGTGCCAGCAGCCAAGGGGCCGTTAGCAATCAGCCCCAGCATTTT
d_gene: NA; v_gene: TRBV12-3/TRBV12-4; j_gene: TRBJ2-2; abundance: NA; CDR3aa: CASSFSSIRTGELFF; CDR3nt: TGTGCCAGCAGTTTTAGCTCCATTCGCACCGGGGAGCTGTTTTTT
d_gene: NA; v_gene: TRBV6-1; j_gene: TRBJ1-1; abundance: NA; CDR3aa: CASYERALMNTEAFF; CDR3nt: TGTGCCAGCTATGAGCGGGCCTTGATGAACACTGAAGCTTTCTTT
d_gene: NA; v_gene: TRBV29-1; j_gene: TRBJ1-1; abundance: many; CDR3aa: CSVVSPRNTEAFF; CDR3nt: TGCAGCGTTGTTTCCCCACGGAACACTGAAGCTTTCTTT
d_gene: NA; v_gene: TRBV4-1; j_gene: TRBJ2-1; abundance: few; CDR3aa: CASSLRADSYNEQFF; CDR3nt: TGCGCCAGCAGCCTTCGAGCGGATTCCTACAATGAGCAGTTCTTC
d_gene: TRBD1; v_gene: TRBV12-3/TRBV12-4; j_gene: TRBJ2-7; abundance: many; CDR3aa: CASSRATGGLNEQYF; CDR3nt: TGTGCCAGCAGCAGAGCTACAGGGGGTCTGAACGAGCAGTACTTC
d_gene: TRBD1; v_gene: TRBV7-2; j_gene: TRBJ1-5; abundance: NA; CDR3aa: CASSAGQGRHQPQHF; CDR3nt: TGTGCCAGCAGCGCCGGACAGGGACGGCATCAGCCCCAGCATTTT
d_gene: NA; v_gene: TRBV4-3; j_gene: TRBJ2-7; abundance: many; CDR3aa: CASSLMQGTAYEQYF; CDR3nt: TGCGCCAGCAGCCTCATGCAGGGGACCGCCTACGAGCAGTACTTC
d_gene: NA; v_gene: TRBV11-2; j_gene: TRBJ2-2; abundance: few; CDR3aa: CASSLATANTGELFF; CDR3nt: TGTGCCAGCAGCCTCGCGACGGCGAACACCGGGGAGCTGTTTTTT
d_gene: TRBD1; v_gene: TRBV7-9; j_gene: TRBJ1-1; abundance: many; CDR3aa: CAILDRGNTEAFF; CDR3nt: TGTGCCATCCTGGACAGGGGTAACACTGAAGCTTTCTTT